This T cell receptor beta chain was obtained from a study of cytotoxic CD8 clonotypes in ibrutinib-treated CLL. Overall study findings and caveats: Circulating CD8+ T-cell counts were tracked by baseline clonality, which exceeded that of age-matched healthy donors. Private clonotypes, not public ones, expanded at ibrutinib response.

This clone has just one count. What it recognizes is unknown. Cryopreserved PBMCs were the source of about 2 micrograms of genomic DNA, which went to TCR beta libraries. Only in-frame clones appear in the TCRdb table, and some are missing; sequencing was by immunoSEQ multiplex PCR. The sample gives about 200,000 clones, more than 65% of which show up once; approximately 6% is in the top ten. Trimming cost V 1 base and J 0 bases; bases outside gene matches: 3. This CDR3 comprises 15 residues. Germline V lookup: CDR1 GTSNPN, CDR2 SVGIG (reference sequence). The sequence was obtained from a human donor with chronic lymphocytic leukemia. The rearrangement links TRBV30 to TRBJ2-7, with 10 bases fitting TRBD2. The specimen comprised PBMCs, sampled after 12 months of ibrutinib treatment. This CDR3 is CAWSGLAGVSYEQYF. The CDR3 nucleotides read TGTGCCTGGAGTGGTCTAGCGGGAGTCTCCTACGAGCAGTACTTC.